This T cell receptor (beta chain) comes out of a study of cytomegalovirus exposure and HLA in healthy donors. Looked up from germline, CDR1 is ENHRY and CDR2 is SYGVKD. This CDR3 comprises 12 residues. J gave up 7 bases and V 4 bases, and 2 bases lay outside the gene matches. PCR was performed using 60 Vbeta and 13 Jbeta primers. Sequencing used immunoSEQ multiplex PCR; TCRdb keeps in-frame clones, though not all of them. Of roughly 99,000 clones in the sample, around 72% were seen once. V is TRBV10-3 and J is TRBJ1-2; the match to TRBD1 covers 8 bases. The sequencing sample was made of PBMCs. This TCR was recovered from a woman in her forties in good health and CMV-seropositive. CDR3 DNA: TGTGCCATCAGTGGGACAGGGTTTGGCTACACCTTC. As protein: CAISGTGFGYTF.